This T cell receptor beta chain was captured by sequencing in a study of T cells after yellow fever vaccination. Study-level results: Researchers cautioned that FACS-sorted repertoires could harbor abundant clonotypes contaminating from the bulk population. Post-booster repertoires again held most primary-vaccination clones (just under 97% CD4, 88% CD8).

TCRdb re-called the 5' RACE reads with MiXCR, one entry per CDR3 protein. The table has 250,000 to 400,000 distinct CDR3 sequences, around 4.5% seen once. This clonotype came up many times. Its target is unknown. Specimen: PBMCs, collected 15 days after the yellow fever booster vaccination. The clonotype originates from a man aged 18-30 years who received the YFV17D yellow fever vaccine.

The CDR3 protein is CASSQDVGKLFF. The CDR3 region has the DNA TGCGCCAGCAGCCAGGACGTAGGAAAACTGTTTTTT. This rearrangement joins TRBV4-1 to TRBJ1-4; no firm D call. The germline CDR1 and CDR2 sequences are MGHRA and YSYEKL. The V end was cut by 3 bases, the J end by 10 bases, with 9 bases between. This CDR3 has 12 amino acids.